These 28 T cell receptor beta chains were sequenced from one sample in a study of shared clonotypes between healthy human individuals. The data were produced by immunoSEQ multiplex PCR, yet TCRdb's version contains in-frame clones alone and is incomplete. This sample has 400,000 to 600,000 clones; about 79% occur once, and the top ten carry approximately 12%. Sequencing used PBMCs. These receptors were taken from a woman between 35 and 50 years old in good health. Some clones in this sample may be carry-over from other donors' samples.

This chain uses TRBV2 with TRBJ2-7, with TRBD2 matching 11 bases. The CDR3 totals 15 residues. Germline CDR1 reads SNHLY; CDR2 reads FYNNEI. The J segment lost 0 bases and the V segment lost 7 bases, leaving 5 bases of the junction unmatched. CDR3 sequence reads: CASTRLAGNSYEQYF. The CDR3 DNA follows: TGTGCCAGCACCAGACTAGCGGGAAACTCCTACGAGCAGTACTTC.

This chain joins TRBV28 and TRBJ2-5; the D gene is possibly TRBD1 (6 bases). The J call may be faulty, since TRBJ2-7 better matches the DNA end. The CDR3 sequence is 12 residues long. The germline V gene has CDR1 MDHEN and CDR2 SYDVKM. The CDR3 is CASSLQGYEQYF. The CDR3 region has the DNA TGTGCCAGCAGTCTACAGGGCTACGAGCAGTACTTC.

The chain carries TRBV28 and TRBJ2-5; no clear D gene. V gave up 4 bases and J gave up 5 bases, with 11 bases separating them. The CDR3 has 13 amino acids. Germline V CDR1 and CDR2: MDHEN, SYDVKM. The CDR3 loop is CASSWSVGETQYF. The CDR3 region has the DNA TGTGCCAGCAGTTGGTCAGTAGGCGAGACCCAGTACTTC.

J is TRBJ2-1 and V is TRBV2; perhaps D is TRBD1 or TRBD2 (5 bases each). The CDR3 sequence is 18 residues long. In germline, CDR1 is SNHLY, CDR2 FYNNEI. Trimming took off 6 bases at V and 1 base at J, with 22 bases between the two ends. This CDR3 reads CASRGTVRSLKSYNEQFF. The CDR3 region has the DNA TGTGCCAGCAGGGGGACCGTACGCTCTTTGAAGTCCTACAATGAGCAGTTCTTC.

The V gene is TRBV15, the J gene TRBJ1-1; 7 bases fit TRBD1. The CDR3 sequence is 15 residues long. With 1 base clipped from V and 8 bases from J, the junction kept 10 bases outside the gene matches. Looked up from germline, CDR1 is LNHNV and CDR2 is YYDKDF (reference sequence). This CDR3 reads CATSRGFIEGAEAFF. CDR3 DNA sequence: TGTGCCACCAGCAGAGGCTTTATCGAGGGGGCCGAAGCTTTCTTT.

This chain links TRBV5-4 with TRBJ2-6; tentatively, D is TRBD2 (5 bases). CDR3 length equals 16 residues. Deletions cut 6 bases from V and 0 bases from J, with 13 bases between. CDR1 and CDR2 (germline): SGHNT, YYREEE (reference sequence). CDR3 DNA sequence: TGTGCCAGCACCCCGCGAGGGAACTCTGGGGCCAACGTCCTGACTTTC. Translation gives CASTPRGNSGANVLTF. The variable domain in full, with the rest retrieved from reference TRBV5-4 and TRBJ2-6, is ETGVTQSPTHLIKTRGQQVTLRCSSQSGHNTVSWYQQALGQGPQFIFQYYREEENGRGNFPPRFSGLQFPNYSSELNVNALELDDSALYLCASTPRGNSGANVLTFGAGSRLTVL.

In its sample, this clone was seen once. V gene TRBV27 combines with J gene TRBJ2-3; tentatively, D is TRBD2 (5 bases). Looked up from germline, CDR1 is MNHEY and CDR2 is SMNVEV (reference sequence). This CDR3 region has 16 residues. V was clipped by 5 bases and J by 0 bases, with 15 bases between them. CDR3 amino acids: CASSPPARASTDTQYF. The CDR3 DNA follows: TGTGCCAGCAGTCCTCCGGCGCGGGCGAGCACAGATACGCAGTATTTT.

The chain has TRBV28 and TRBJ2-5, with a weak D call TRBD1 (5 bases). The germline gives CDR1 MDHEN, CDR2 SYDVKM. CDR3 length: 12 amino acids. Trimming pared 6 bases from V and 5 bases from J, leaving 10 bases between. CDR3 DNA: TGTGCCAGCAGAGACAGTCGGGAGACCCAGTACTTC. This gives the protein CASRDSRETQYF.

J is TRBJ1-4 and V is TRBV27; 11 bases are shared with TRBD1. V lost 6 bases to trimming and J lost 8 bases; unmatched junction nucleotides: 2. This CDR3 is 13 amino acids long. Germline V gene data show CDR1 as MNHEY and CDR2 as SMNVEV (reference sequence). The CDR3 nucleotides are TGTGCCAGCAGCGGACAGGGGGCAGAAAAACTGTTTTTT. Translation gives CASSGQGAEKLFF.

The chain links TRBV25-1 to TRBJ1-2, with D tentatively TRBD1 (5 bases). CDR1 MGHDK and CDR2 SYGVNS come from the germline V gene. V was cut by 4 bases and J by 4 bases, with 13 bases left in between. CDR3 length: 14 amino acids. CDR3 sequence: CASSADEGIYGYTF. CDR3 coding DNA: TGTGCCAGCAGTGCAGACGAGGGGATCTATGGCTACACCTTC.

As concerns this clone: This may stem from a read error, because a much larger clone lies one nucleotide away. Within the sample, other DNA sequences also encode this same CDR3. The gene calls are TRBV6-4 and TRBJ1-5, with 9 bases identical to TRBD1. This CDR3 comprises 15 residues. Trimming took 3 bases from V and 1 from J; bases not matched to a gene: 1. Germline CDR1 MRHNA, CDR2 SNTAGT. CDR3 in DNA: TGTGCCAGCAGTGAGACAGGGGGAAGCAATCAGCCCCAGCATTTT. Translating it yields CASSETGGSNQPQHF.

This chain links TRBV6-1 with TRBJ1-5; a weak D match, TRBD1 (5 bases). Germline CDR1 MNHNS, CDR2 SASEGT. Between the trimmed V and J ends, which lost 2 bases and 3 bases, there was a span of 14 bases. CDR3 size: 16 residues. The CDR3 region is CASSEIPGRFNQPQHF. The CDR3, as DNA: TGTGCCAGCAGTGAAATTCCGGGACGGTTCAATCAGCCCCAGCATTTT.

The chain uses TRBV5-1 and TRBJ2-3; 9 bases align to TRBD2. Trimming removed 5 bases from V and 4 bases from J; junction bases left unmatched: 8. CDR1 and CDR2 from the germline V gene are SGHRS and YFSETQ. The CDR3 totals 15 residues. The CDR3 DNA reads TGCGCCAGCAGAGCGGGGGGAGGGCCGCCAGATACGCAGTATTTT. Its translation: CASRAGGGPPDTQYF.

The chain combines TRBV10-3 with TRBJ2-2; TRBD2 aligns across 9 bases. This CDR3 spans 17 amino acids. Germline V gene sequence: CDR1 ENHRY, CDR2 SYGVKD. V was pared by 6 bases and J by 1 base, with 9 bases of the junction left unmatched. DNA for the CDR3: TGTGCCATCAGCCCTCCGGGACTAGCAGGGAACACCGGGGAGCTGTTTTTT. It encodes CAISPPGLAGNTGELFF.

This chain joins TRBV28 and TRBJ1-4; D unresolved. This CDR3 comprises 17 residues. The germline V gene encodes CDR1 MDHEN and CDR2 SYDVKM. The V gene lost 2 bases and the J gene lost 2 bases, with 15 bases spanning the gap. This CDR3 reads CASSLSYGGATNEKLFF. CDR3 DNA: TGTGCCAGCAGTTTAAGCTACGGCGGAGCGACTAATGAAAAACTGTTTTTT.

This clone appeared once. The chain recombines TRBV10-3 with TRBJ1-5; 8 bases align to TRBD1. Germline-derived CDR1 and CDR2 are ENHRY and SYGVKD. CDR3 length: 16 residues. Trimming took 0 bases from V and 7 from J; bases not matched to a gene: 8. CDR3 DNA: TGTGCCATCAGTGAGTCGAATATGACAGGGGACCAGCCCCAGCATTTT. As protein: CAISESNMTGDQPQHF.

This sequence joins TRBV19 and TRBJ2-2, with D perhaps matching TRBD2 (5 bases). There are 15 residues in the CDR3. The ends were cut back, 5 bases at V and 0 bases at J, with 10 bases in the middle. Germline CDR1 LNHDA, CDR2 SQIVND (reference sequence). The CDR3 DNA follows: TGTGCCAGTAGTCGGTCGGGATCGAACACCGGGGAGCTGTTTTTT. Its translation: CASSRSGSNTGELFF. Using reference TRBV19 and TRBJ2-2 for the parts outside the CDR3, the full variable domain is DGGITQSPKYLFRKEGQNVTLSCEQNLNHDAMYWYRQDPGQGLRLIYYSQIVNDFQKGDIAEGYSVSREKKESFPLTVTSAQKNPTAFYLCASSRSGSNTGELFFGEGSRLTVL.

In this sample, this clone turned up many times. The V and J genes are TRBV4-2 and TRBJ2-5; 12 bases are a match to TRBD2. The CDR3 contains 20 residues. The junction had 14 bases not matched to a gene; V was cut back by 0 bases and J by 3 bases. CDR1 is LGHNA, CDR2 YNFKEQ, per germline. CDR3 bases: TGTGCCAGCAGCCAAGATCTCGATAGACCTCTAGCGGGAGGGAAAGAGACCCAGTACTTC. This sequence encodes CASSQDLDRPLAGGKETQYF.

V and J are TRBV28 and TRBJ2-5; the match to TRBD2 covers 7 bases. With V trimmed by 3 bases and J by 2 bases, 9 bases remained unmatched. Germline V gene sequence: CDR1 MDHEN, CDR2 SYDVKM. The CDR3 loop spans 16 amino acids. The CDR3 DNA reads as TGTGCCAGCAGTTTCCGAGGGAGGGGACTTCAAGAGACCCAGTACTTC. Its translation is CASSFRGRGLQETQYF.

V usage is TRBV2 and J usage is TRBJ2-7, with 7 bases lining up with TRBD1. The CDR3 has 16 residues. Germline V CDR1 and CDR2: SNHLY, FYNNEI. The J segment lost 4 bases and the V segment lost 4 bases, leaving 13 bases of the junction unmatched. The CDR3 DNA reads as TGTGCCAGCAGTGTCGGGGACAGCTCGGTGGGATACGAGCAGTACTTC. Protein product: CASSVGDSSVGYEQYF.

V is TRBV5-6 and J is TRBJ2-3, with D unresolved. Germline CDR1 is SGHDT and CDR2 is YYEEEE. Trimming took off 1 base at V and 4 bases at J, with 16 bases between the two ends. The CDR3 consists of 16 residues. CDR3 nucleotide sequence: TGTGCCAGCAGCTTGATGGCAGGTATGATGGCAGATACGCAGTATTTT. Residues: CASSLMAGMMADTQYF.

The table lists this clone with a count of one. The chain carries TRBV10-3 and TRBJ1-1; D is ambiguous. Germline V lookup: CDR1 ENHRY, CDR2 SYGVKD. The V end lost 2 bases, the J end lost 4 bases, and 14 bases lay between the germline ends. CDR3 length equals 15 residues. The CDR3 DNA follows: TGTGCCATCAGTGAGATACTCGGACGGAGCACTGAAGCTTTCTTT. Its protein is CAISEILGRSTEAFF.

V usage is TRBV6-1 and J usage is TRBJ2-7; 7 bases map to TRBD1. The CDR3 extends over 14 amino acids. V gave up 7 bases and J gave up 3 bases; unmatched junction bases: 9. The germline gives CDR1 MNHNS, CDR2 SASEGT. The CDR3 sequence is CASTNAGTDYEQYF. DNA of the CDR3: TGTGCCAGCACTAATGCCGGGACAGACTACGAGCAGTACTTC.

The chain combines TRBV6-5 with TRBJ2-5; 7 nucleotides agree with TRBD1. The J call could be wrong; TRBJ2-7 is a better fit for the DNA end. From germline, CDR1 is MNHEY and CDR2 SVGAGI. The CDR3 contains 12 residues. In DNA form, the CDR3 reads TGTGCCAGTACGACAGGGACCTACGAGCAGTACTTC. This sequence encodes CASTTGTYEQYF.

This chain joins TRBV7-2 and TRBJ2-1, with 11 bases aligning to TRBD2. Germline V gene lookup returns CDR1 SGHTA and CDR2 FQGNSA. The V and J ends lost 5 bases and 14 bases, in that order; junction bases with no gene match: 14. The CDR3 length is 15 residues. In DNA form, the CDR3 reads TGTGCCAGCAGCCCCCTACTAGCGGGAGCCCTTGTGAAGTTCTTC. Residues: CASSPLLAGALVKFF. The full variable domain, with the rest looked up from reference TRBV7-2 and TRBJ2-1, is GAGVSQSPSNKVTEKGKDVELRCDPISGHTALYWYRQSLGQGLEFLIYFQGNSAPDKSGLPSDRFSAERTGGSVSTLTIQRTQQEDSAVYLCASSPLLAGALVKFFGPGTRLTVL.

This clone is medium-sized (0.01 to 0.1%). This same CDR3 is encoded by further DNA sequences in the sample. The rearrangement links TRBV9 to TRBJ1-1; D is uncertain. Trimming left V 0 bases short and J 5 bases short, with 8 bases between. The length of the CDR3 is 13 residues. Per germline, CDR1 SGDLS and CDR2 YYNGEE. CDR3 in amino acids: CASSVGSGTEAFF. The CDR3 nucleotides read TGTGCCAGCAGCGTAGGATCGGGGACTGAAGCTTTCTTT.

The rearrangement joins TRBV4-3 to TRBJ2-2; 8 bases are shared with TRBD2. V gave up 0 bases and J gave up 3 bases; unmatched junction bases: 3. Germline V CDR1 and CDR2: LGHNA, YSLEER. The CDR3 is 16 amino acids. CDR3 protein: CASSQDSAGDTGELFF. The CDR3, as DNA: TGCGCCAGCAGCCAAGATTCAGCGGGAGACACCGGGGAGCTGTTTTTT.

CDR3 residues: CAWTGRGLPGELFF. In nucleotides, the CDR3 is TGTGCCTGGACCGGGAGGGGGCTCCCCGGGGAGCTGTTTTTT. The chain is built from TRBV30 and TRBJ2-2; TRBD2 is a possible D gene (8 bases). The CDR3 has 14 amino acids. Germline CDR1 is GTSNPN and CDR2 is SVGIG (reference sequence). Trimming cost V 4 bases and J 6 bases, with 15 bases left between them.